These T cell receptor beta chains were read from a single sample in a study of blood T cell repertoires in COVID-19. Assay used: immunoSEQ multiplex PCR; TCRdb lists only in-frame clones, some missing. The sample contains roughly 200,000 clones, 87% of which appear only once. Specimen: peripheral blood. Receptors were obtained from a woman between 18 and 30 years old who had recovered from COVID-19. The CDR3 runs from the conserved cysteine through the conserved F or W. The D gene is left open where the match is weak. The size field is filled for only some rows; it gives once, few, many or a size class.

D gene: TRBD2; V gene: TRBV4-2; J gene: TRBJ2-2; clone size: .; CDR3 DNA: TGTGCCAGCAGCCAAGGGAGTTGGACTAGCGGGGCCGGGGAGCTGTTTTTT; CDR3 protein: CASSQGSWTSGAGELFF
D gene: .; V gene: TRBV2; J gene: TRBJ2-5; clone size: .; CDR3 DNA: TGTGCCAGCACCCCTCTAGCTGGGGAGACCCAGTACTTC; CDR3 protein: CASTPLAGETQYF
D gene: TRBD1; V gene: TRBV29-1; J gene: TRBJ2-2; clone size: few; CDR3 DNA: TGCAGCTTTTGGACAGGGGGACCCACCGGGGAGCTGTTTTTT; CDR3 protein: CSFWTGGPTGELFF
D gene: .; V gene: TRBV2; J gene: TRBJ2-3; clone size: once; CDR3 DNA: TGTGCCAGCAGTGAAGCAGGGGGCACAGATACGCAGTATTTT; CDR3 protein: CASSEAGGTDTQYF
D gene: .; V gene: TRBV7-3; J gene: TRBJ2-1; clone size: .; CDR3 DNA: TGTGCCAGCAGCCTACGTTCTGCGTCCTACAATGAGCAGTTCTTC; CDR3 protein: CASSLRSASYNEQFF
D gene: .; V gene: TRBV24-1; J gene: TRBJ1-2; clone size: .; CDR3 DNA: TGTGCCACCTCTGACAGGAGCGGCTACACCTTC; CDR3 protein: CATSDRSGYTF
D gene: .; V gene: TRBV21-1; J gene: TRBJ1-6; clone size: .; CDR3 DNA: TGTGCCAGCAGCAAAGCGCTTTTCACAAGGAGTGATTCACCCCTCCACTTT; CDR3 protein: CASSKALFTRSDSPLHF
D gene: .; V gene: TRBV4-2; J gene: TRBJ2-6; clone size: .; CDR3 DNA: TGTGCCAGCAGCCAAGATTTGGGCAGGGTTGGGACCAACGTCCTGACTTTC; CDR3 protein: CASSQDLGRVGTNVLTF
D gene: .; V gene: TRBV12-3/TRBV12-4; J gene: TRBJ1-5; clone size: once; CDR3 DNA: TGTGCCAGCACGGGGTATAGCAATCAGCCCCAGCATTTT; CDR3 protein: CASTGYSNQPQHF
D gene: .; V gene: TRBV29-1; J gene: TRBJ2-2; clone size: .; CDR3 DNA: TGCAGCGTTCCAGGGAACACCGGGGAGCTGTTTTTT; CDR3 protein: CSVPGNTGELFF
D gene: TRBD1; V gene: TRBV6-6; J gene: TRBJ2-7; clone size: .; CDR3 DNA: TGTGCCAGCACTAAACAACAGGGGGGAACTTACGAGCAGTACTTC; CDR3 protein: CASTKQQGGTYEQYF
D gene: .; V gene: TRBV5-8; J gene: TRBJ1-1; clone size: once; CDR3 DNA: TGTGCCAGCAGCGAACCGGGACAAATGAACACTGAAGCTTTCTTT; CDR3 protein: CASSEPGQMNTEAFF
D gene: .; V gene: TRBV25-1; J gene: TRBJ2-6; clone size: .; CDR3 DNA: TGTGCCAGCAGTGAATTAGTGTCCTCTGGGGCCAACGTCCTGACTTTC; CDR3 protein: CASSELVSSGANVLTF
D gene: .; V gene: TRBV11-2; J gene: TRBJ1-2; clone size: .; CDR3 DNA: TGTGCCAGCAGCTTAGGGGCAGCCTATGGCTACACCTTC; CDR3 protein: CASSLGAAYGYTF
D gene: .; V gene: TRBV3-1/TRBV3-2; J gene: TRBJ2-7; clone size: .; CDR3 DNA: TGTGCCAGCAGCCAAGCGGGGTACGAGCAGTACTTC; CDR3 protein: CASSQAGYEQYF
D gene: .; V gene: TRBV3-1/TRBV3-2; J gene: TRBJ1-6; clone size: .; CDR3 DNA: TGTGCCAGCAGCCAAACCACTAGTCCACCCCTCCACTTT; CDR3 protein: CASSQTTSPPLHF
D gene: TRBD2; V gene: TRBV24-1; J gene: TRBJ2-1; clone size: .; CDR3 DNA: TGTGCCACCAGTGACCCAACCGGGAGGGGGTCCTACAATGAGCAGTTCTTC; CDR3 protein: CATSDPTGRGSYNEQFF
D gene: TRBD2; V gene: TRBV27; J gene: TRBJ2-7; clone size: .; CDR3 DNA: TGTGCCAGCAGTTTGCAGGGACTACCGGAGTTCTACGAGCAGTACTTC; CDR3 protein: CASSLQGLPEFYEQYF
D gene: TRBD1; V gene: TRBV6-5; J gene: TRBJ1-1; clone size: .; CDR3 DNA: TGTGCCAGCAGGAAGACAGGGGGCACTGAAGCTTTCTTT; CDR3 protein: CASRKTGGTEAFF
D gene: .; V gene: TRBV30; J gene: TRBJ2-1; clone size: .; CDR3 DNA: TGTGCCTGGAGTCCCTCCGGCGGAGTCGTTTACAATGAGCAGTTCTTC; CDR3 protein: CAWSPSGGVVYNEQFF